This T cell receptor (beta chain) is from a study of blood T cells in healthy people across ages. Whole-study results and caveats: Roughly linearly, TCR beta diversity per million T cells fell as age increased.

Next came a second PCR, run for roughly 7 to 12 cycles, which used a sample-barcoded 5' primer along with a J-beta primer mix. Unique molecular identifiers of 12 random nucleotides labeled each cDNA. TCRdb reprocessed the 5' RACE reads via MiXCR and lists one record per CDR3 protein. The data show around 780,000 distinct CDR3 sequences, more than 55% seen once. In regard to this clonotype: Its target is not known.

Total RNA was isolated from each sample in quantities of at least 5 micrograms. The specimen sequenced was blood. This TCR was sampled from a man aged 40-50 years in good health.

The CDR3 is CASRGTRSYNEQFF. The CDR3, as DNA: TGTGCCAGCAGGGGGACCCGCTCCTACAATGAGCAGTTCTTC. The rearrangement uses TRBV28 and TRBJ2-1; possibly TRBD1 or TRBD2 for D (5 bases each). This CDR3 has 14 residues. Germline CDR1 MDHEN, CDR2 SYDVKM. The V and J ends lost 6 bases and 0 bases respectively, with 9 bases between them.